This T cell receptor (beta chain) is from a study of tumor-infiltrating lymphocytes in primary liver carcinoma. Whole-study context: The patient group consisted of men and women aged 30 to 69 years.

CDR3 length equals 12 residues. Germline CDR1 is MDHEN and CDR2 is SYDVKM. The V end was cut by 3 bases, the J end by 8 bases, with 7 bases between. Unsorted whole blood supplied the blood RNA, and germline DNA was isolated too. The researchers produced TCR beta cDNA from roughly 500 ng total RNA with a constant-region primer. Nested multiplex PCR, run for three rounds with slightly modified ARM-PCR, yielded TCR beta libraries. TRBV1-TRBV30 forward and Cbeta reverse primers drove the first two roughly 10-cycle rounds. One entry per CDR3 protein results from TCRdb running MiXCR on the multiplex PCR reads. The sample contains about 350,000 distinct CDR3 sequences, around 60% of which appear only once.

The sequence was collected from a man aged 35 to 55 with primary liver carcinoma and hepatitis B virus infection. The rearrangement joins TRBV28 to TRBJ1-4, with D uncertain. Input material: peripheral blood. The CDR3 sequence: CASSFRREKLFF. Here the CDR3 DNA reads TGTGCCAGCAGTTTTAGGCGGGAAAAACTGTTTTTT.